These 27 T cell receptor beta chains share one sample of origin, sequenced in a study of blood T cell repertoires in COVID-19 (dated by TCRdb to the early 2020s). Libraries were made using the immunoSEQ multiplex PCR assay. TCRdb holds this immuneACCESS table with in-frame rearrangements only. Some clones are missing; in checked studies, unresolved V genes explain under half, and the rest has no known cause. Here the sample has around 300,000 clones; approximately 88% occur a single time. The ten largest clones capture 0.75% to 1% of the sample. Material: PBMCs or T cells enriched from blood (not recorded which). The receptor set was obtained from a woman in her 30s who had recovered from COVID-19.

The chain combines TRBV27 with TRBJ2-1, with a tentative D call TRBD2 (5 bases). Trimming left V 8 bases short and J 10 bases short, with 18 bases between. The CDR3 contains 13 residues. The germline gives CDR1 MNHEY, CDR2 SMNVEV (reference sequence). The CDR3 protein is CASRTLDSVEQFF. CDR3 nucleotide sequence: TGTGCCAGCCGGACCCTCGATAGCGTAGAGCAGTTCTTC.

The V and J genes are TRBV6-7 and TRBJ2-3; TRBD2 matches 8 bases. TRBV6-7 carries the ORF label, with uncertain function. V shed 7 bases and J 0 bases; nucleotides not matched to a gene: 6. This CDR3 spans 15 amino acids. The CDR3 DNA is TGTGCCAGCAATCTGCCTAGCGGGAGCACAGATACGCAGTATTTT. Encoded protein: CASNLPSGSTDTQYF.

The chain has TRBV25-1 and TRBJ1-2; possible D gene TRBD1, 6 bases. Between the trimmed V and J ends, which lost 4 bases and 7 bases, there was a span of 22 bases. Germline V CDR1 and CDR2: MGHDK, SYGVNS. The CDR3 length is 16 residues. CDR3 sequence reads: CASSVGTLAGATGYTF. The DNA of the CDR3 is TGTGCCAGCAGTGTCGGAACCCTTGCAGGGGCGACTGGCTACACCTTC.

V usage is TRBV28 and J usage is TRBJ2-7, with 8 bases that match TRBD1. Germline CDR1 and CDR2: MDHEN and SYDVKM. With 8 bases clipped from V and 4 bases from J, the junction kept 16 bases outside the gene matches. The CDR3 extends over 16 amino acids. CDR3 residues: CASGLITGGSVYEQYF. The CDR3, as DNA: TGTGCCAGCGGGTTGATTACAGGGGGTTCCGTTTACGAGCAGTACTTC.

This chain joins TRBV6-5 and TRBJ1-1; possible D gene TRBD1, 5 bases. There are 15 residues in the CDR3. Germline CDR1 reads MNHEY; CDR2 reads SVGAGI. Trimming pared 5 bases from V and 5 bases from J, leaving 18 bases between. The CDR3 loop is CASSRDSVWRTEAFF. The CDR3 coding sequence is TGTGCCAGCAGTAGGGACTCGGTTTGGAGGACTGAAGCTTTCTTT.

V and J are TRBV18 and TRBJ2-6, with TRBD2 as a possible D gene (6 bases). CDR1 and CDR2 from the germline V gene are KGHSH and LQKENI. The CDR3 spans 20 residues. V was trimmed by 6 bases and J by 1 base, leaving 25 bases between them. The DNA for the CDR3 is TGTGCCAGCTCCCCTCTCAATGGGACTGTTATAAAATCTGGGGCCAACGTCCTGACTTTC. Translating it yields CASSPLNGTVIKSGANVLTF.

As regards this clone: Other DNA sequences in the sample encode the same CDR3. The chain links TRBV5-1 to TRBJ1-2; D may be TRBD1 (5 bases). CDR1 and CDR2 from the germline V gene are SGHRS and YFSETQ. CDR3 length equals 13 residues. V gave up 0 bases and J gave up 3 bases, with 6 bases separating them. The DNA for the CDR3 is TGCGCCAGCAGCTTGGTAGGGGACTATGGCTACACCTTC. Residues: CASSLVGDYGYTF.

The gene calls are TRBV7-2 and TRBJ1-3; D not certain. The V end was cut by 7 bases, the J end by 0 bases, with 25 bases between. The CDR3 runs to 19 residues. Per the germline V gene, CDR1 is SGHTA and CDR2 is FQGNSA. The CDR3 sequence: CASTQHLSIAAASGNTIYF. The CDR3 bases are TGTGCCAGCACCCAGCACCTTAGCATAGCGGCAGCCTCTGGAAACACCATATATTTT.

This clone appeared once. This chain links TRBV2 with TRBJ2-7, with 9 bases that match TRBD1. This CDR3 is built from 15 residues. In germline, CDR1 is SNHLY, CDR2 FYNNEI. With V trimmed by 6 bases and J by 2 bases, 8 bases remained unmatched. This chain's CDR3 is CASRTTGGNPYEQYF. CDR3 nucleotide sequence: TGTGCCAGCAGAACGACAGGGGGGAACCCCTACGAGCAGTACTTC.

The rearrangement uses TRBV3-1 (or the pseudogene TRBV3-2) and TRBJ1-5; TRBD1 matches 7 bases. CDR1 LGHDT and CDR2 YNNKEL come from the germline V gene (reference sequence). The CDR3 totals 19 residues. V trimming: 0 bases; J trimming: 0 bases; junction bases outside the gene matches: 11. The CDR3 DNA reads TGTGCCAGCAGCCAAGATCGGCCGAGGGACAGCGATAGCAATCAGCCCCAGCATTTT. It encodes CASSQDRPRDSDSNQPQHF.

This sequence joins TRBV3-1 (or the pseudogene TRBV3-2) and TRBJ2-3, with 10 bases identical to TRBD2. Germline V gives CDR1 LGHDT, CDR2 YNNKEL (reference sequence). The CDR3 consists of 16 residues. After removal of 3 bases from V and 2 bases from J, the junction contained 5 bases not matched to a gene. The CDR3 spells CASSHSSGGPTDTQYF. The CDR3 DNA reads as TGTGCCAGCAGCCACTCTAGCGGGGGCCCCACAGATACGCAGTATTTT.

As DNA, the CDR3 is TGTGCCAGCAGCCAACCGGGACAGGGACCTCTTAATGAAAAACTGTTTTTT. It specifies CASSQPGQGPLNEKLFF. This chain uses TRBV3-1 (or the pseudogene TRBV3-2) with TRBJ1-4; TRBD1 matches at 9 bases. The CDR3 extends over 17 amino acids. J lost 4 bases, V lost 2 bases, and 8 bases had no gene match. Germline V gene lookup returns CDR1 LGHDT and CDR2 YNNKEL (reference sequence).

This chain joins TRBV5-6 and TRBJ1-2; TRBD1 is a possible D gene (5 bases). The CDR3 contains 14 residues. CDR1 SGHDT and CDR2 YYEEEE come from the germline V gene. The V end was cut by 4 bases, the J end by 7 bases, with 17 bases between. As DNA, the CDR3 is TGTGCCAGCAGCCATGGGGCCAGGGACTCTGGCTACACCTTC. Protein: CASSHGARDSGYTF.

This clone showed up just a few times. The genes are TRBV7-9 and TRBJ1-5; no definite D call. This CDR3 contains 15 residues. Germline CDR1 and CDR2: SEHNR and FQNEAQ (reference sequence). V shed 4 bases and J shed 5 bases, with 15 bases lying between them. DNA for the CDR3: TGTGCCAGCAGCTCCATAAAGGCAGGTGATCAGCCCCAGCATTTT. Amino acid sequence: CASSSIKAGDQPQHF.

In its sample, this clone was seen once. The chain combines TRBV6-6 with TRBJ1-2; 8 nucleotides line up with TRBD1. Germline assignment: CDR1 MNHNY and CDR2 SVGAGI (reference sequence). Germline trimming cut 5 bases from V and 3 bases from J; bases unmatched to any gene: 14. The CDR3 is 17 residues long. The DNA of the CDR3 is TGTGCCAGCAGTCGTGCTGCCAGGGGGCGCTTCTACTATGGCTACACCTTC. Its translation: CASSRAARGRFYYGYTF.

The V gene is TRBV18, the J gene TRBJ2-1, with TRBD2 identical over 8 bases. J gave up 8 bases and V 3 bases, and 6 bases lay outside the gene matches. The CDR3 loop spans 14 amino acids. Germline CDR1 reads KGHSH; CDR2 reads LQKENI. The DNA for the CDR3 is TGTGCCAGCTCACCCGGGGTAGCGGGATATGAGCAGTTCTTC. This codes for CASSPGVAGYEQFF. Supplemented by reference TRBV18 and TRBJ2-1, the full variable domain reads NAGVMQNPRHLVRRRGQEARLRCSPMKGHSHVYWYRQLPEEGLKFMVYLQKENIIDESGMPKERFSAEFPKEGPSILRIQQVVRGDSAAYFCASSPGVAGYEQFFGPGTRLTVL.

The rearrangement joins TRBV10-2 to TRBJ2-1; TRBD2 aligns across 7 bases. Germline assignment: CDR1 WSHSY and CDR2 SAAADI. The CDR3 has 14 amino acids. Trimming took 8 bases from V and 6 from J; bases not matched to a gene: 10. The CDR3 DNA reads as TGCGCCAGCCAGGACGGGAGGCTTTCCAATGAGCAGTTCTTC. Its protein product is CASQDGRLSNEQFF.

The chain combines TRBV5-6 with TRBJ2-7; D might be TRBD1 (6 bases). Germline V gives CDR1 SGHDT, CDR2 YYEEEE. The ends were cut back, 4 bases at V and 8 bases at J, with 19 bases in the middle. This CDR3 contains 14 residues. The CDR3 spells CASSMGSSRDKQYF. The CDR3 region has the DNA TGTGCCAGCAGCATGGGGTCATCCAGGGACAAGCAGTACTTC. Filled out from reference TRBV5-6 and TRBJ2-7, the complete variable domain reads DAGVTQSPTHLIKTRGQQVTLRCSPKSGHDTVSWYQQALGQGPQFIFQYYEEEERQRGNFPDRFSGHQFPNYSSELNVNALLLGDSALYLCASSMGSSRDKQYFGPGTRLTVT.

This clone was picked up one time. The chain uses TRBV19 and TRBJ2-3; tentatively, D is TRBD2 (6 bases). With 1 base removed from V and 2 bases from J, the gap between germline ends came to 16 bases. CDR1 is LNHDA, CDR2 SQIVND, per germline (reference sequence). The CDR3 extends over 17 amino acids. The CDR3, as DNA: TGTGCCAGTAGTATAGTAGCGGCAGAATGGGACACAGATACGCAGTATTTT. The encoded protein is CASSIVAAEWDTDTQYF.

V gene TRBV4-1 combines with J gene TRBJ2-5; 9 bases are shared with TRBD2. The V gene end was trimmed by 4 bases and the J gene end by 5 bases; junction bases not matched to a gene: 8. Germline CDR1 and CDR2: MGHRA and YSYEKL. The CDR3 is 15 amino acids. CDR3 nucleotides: TGCGCCAGCAGCCTCGGGACTAGCCTTCTGGAGACCCAGTACTTC. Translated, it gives CASSLGTSLLETQYF.

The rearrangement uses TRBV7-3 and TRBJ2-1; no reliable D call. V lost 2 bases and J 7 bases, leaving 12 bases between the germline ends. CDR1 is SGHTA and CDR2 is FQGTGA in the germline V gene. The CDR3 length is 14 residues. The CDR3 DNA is TGTGCCAGCAGCTTATCCCCTTCCTCTAATGAGCAGTTCTTC. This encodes CASSLSPSSNEQFF.

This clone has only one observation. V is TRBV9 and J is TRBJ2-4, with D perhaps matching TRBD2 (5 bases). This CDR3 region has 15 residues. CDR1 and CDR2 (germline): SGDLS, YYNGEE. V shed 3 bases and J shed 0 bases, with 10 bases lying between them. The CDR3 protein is CASSEYGLAKNIQYF. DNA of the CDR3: TGTGCCAGCAGCGAATACGGACTAGCCAAAAACATTCAGTACTTC. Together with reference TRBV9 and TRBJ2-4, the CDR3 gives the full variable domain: DSGVTQTPKHLITATGQRVTLRCSPRSGDLSVYWYQQSLDQGLQFLIQYYNGEERAKGNILERFSAQQFPDLHSELNLSSLELGDSALYFCASSEYGLAKNIQYFGAGTRLSVL.

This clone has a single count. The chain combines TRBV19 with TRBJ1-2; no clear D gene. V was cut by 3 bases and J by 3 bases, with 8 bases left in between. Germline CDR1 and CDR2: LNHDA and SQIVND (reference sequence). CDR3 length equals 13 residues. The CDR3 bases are TGTGCCAGTAGTATGCTAGTTCACTATGGCTACACCTTC. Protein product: CASSMLVHYGYTF.

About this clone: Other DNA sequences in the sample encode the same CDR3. CDR3 bases: TGTGCCAGCAGTTCGGGGGGGTCCTACAATGAGCAGTTCTTC. This translates into CASSSGGSYNEQFF. The V and J genes are TRBV27 and TRBJ2-1; 8 bases fit TRBD2. CDR1 and CDR2 from the germline V gene are MNHEY and SMNVEV (reference sequence). Trimming at V came to 4 bases and at J to 1 base, leaving 0 bases not matched to a gene. There are 14 residues in the CDR3.

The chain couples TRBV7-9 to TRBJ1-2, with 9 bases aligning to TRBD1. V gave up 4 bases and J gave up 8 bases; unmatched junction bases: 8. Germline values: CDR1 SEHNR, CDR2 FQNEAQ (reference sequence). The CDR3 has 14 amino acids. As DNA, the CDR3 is TGTGCCAGCAGCTACGGACAGGGGTTATGGGGCTACACCTTC. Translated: CASSYGQGLWGYTF. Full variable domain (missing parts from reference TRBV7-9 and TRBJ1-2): DTGVSQNPRHKITKRGQNVTFRCDPISEHNRLYWYRQTLGQGPEFLTYFQNEAQLEKSRLLSDRFSAERPKGSFSTLEIQRTEQGDSAMYLCASSYGQGLWGYTFGSGTRLTVV.

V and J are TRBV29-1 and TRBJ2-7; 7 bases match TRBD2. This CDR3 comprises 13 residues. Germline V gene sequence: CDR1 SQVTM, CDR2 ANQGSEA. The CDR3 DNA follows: TGCAGTGGAGGTGGCGGGAGTATCTACGAGCAGTACTTC. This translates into CSGGGGSIYEQYF.

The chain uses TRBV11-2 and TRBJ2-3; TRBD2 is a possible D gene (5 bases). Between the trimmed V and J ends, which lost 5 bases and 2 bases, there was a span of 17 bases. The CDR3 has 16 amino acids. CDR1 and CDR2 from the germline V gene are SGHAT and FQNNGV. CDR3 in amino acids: CASSTPSDLTTDTQYF. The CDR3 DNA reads TGTGCCAGCAGCACACCCTCGGACTTAACCACAGATACGCAGTATTTT.